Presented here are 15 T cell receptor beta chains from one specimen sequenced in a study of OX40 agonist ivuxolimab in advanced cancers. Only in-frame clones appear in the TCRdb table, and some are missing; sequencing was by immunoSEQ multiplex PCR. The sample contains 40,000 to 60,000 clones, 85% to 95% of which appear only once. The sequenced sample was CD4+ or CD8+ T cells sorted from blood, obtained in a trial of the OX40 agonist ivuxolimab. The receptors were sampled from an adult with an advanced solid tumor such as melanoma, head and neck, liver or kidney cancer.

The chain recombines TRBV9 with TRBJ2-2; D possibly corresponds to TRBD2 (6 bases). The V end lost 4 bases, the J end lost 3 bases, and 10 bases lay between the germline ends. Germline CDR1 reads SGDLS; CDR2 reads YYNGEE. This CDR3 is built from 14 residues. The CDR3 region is CASSPGGDTGELFF. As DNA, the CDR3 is TGTGCCAGCAGCCCCGGAGGGGACACCGGGGAGCTGTTTTTT.

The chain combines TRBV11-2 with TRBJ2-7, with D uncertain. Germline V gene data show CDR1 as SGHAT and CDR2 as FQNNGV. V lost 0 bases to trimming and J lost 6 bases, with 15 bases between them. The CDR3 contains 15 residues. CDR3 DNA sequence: TGTGCCAGCAGCTTAGAAGTCCGTGGTTTCGGCGAGCAGTACTTC. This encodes CASSLEVRGFGEQYF.

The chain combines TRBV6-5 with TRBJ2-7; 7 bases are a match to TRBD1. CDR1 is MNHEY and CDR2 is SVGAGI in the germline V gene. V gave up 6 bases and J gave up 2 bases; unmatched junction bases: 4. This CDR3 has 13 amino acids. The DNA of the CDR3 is TGTGCCAGCAGGGGGACAGCAGCCTACGAGCAGTACTTC. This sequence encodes CASRGTAAYEQYF.

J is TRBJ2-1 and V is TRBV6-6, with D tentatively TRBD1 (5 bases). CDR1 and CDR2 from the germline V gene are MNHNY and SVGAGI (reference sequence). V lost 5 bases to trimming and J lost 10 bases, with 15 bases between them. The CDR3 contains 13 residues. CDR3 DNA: TGTGCCAGCAGTACAAGTCAGGGTTCGGAGCAGTTCTTC. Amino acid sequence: CASSTSQGSEQFF.

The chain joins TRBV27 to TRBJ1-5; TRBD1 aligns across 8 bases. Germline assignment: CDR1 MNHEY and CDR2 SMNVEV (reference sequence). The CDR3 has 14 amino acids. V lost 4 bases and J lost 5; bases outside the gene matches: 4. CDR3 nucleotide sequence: TGTGCCAGCAGTTCCGGGACAGGTCATCAGCCCCAGCATTTT. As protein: CASSSGTGHQPQHF.

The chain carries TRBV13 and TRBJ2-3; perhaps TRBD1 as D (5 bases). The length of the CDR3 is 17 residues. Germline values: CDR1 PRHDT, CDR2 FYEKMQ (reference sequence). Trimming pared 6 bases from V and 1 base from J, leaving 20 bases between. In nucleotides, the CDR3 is TGTGCCAGCAGACAGACACTGGACAACCCACGCACAGATACGCAGTATTTT. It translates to CASRQTLDNPRTDTQYF.

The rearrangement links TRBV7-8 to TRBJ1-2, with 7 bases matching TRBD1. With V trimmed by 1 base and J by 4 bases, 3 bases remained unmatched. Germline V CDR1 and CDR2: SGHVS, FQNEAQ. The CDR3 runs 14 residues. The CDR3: CASSLGDRVYGYTF. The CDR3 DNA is TGTGCCAGCAGCTTAGGAGACAGGGTCTATGGCTACACCTTC. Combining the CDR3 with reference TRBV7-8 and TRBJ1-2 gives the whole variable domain GAGVSQSPRYKVAKRGQDVALRCDPISGHVSLFWYQQALGQGPEFLTYFQNEAQLDKSGLPSDRFFAERPEGSVSTLKIQRTQQEDSAVYLCASSLGDRVYGYTFGSGTRLTVV.

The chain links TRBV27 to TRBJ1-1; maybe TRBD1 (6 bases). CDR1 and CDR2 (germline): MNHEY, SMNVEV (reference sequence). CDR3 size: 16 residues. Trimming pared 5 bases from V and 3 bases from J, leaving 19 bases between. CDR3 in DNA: TGTGCCAGCAGTCCGCGGAAGGGGGGATGGGACACTGAAGCTTTCTTT. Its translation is CASSPRKGGWDTEAFF.

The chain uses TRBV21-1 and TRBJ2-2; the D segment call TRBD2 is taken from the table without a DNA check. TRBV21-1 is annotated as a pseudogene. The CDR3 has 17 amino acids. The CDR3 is CASSRLERLANTGELFF. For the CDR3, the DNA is TGTGCCAGCAGCAGGCTCGAGAGGCTTGCGAACACCGGGGAGCTGTTTTTT.

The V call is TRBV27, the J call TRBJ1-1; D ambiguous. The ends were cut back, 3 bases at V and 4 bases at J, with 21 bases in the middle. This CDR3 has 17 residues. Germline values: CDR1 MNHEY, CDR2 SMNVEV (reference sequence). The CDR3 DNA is TGTGCCAGCAGTTTTCGGTCACCCCCGGGCACCCTCACTGAAGCTTTCTTT. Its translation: CASSFRSPPGTLTEAFF.

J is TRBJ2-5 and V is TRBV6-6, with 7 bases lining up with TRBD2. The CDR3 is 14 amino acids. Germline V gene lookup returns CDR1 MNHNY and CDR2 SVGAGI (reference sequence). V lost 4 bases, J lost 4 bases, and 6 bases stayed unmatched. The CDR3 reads CASSSELARETQYF. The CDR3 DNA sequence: TGTGCCAGCAGTTCGGAACTAGCGCGAGAGACCCAGTACTTC.

The DNA of the CDR3 is TGCGCCAGCAGCGCGACAGGGGATATCAACACCGGGGAGCTGTTTTTT. Its protein product is CASSATGDINTGELFF. The chain is built from TRBV5-1 and TRBJ2-2, with TRBD1 identical over 8 bases. Germline-derived CDR1 and CDR2 are SGHRS and YFSETQ. There are 16 residues in the CDR3. The trim removed 4 bases at V and 2 bases at J, leaving 7 bases unmatched.

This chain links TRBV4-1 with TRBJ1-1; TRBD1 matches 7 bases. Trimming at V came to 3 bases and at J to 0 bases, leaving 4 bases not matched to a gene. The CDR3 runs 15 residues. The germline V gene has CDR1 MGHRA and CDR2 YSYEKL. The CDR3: CASSHPGQMNTEAFF. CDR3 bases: TGCGCCAGCAGCCACCCGGGACAGATGAACACTGAAGCTTTCTTT.

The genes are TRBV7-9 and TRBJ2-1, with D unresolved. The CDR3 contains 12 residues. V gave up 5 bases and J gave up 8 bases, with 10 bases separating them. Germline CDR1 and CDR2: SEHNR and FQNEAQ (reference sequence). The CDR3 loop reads CASSPLPDEQFF. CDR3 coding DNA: TGTGCCAGCAGCCCGTTACCAGATGAGCAGTTCTTC.

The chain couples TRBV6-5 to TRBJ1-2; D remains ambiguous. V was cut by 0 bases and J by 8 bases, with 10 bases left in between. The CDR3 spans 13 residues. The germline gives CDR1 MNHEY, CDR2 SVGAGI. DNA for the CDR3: TGTGCCAGCAGTTACTCGTTGCGATCGGGCTACACCTTC. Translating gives CASSYSLRSGYTF.